The T cell receptor (beta chain) described here comes from a study of tumor-infiltrating lymphocytes in oesophageal squamous cell carcinoma. V lost 4 bases and J lost 11, with 26 bases in between. The germline gives CDR1 SGHVS, CDR2 FNYEAQ. CDR3 size: 16 residues. TCRdb re-called the PCR reads through MiXCR, storing one row per CDR3 protein. The data hold tens of thousands of distinct CDR3 sequences, with roughly 32% observed a single time. The TCR comes from a female donor with esophageal squamous cell carcinoma. The sample was esophageal tumor tissue. This chain uses TRBV7-6 with TRBJ2-5; a weak D match, TRBD1 (5 bases). CDR3 protein: CASSSIGHTTYNEQYF. CDR3 nucleotides: TGTGCCAGCAGCTCGATAGGACACACCACCTACAATGAGCAGTACTTC.